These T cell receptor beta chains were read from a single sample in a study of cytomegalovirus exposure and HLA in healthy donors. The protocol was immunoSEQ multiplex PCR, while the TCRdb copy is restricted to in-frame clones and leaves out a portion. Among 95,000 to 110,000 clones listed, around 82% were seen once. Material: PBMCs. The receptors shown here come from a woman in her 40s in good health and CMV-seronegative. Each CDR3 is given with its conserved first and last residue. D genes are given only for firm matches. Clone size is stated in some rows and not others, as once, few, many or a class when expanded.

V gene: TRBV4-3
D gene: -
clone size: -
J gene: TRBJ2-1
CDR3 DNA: TGCGCCAGCTCCCGGGGAGCCCTATACAATGAGCAGTTCTTC
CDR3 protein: CASSRGALYNEQFF

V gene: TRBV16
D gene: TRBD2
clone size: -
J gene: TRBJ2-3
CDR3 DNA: TGTGCCAGCAGCCAACCGACTAGCGAAGATACGCAGTATTTT
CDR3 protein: CASSQPTSEDTQYF

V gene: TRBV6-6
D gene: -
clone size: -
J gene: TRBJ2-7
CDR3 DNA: TGTGCCAGCAGGGCAGGGTTACACGAGCAGTACTTC
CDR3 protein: CASRAGLHEQYF

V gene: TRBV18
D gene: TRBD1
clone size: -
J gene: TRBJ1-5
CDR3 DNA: TGTGCCAGCTCAACCACAGGGGGCGCGCAGCAGCCCCAGCATTTT
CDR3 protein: CASSTTGGAQQPQHF

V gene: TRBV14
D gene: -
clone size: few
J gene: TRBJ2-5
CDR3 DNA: TGTATAATAGCAGCCTCGCGGTCTTGGGAGACCCAGTACTTC
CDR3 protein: CIIAASRSWETQYF

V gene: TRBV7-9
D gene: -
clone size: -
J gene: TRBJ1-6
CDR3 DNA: TGTGCCAGCAGCCGATCAGGGGTTGGTTCACCCCTCCACTTT
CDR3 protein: CASSRSGVGSPLHF

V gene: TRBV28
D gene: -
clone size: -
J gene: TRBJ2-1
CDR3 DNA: TGTGCCAGCAGTTTAGACGGGAGCAGGCCCTACAATGAGCAGTTCTTC
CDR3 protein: CASSLDGSRPYNEQFF

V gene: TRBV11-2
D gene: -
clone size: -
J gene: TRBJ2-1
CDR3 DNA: TGTGCCAGCAGCCTTCCGAGTGAGCAGTTCTTC
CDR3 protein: CASSLPSEQFF

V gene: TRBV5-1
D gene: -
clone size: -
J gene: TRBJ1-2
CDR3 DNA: TGCGCCAGCAGCCTCCCTGAGGGTCGAGGCTACACCTTC
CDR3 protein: CASSLPEGRGYTF

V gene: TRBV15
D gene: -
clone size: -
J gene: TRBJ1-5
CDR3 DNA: TGTGCCACCAGCACCCGAGAGGCCCTTCAGCCCCAGCATTTT
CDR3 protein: CATSTREALQPQHF

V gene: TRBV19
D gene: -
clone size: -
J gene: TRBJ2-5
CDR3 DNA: TGTGCCAGTAGTATTCGGGGAGCGTTGGAGACCCAGTACTTC
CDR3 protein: CASSIRGALETQYF